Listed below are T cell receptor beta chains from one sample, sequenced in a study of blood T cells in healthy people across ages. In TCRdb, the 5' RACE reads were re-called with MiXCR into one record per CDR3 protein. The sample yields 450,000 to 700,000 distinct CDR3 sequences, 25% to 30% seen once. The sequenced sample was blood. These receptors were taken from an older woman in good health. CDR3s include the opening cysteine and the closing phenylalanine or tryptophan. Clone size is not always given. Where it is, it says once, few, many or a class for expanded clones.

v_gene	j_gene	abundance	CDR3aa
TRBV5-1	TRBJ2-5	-	CASSHTGPETQYF
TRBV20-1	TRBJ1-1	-	CSARDFRGDTEAFF
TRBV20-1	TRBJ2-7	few	CSAPRSAVGQGYEQYF
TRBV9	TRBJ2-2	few	CASSVNVPGVGELFF
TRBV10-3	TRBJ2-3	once	CAINGKLTDTQYF
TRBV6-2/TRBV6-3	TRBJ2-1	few	CASRPQGSSYNEQFF
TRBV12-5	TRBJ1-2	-	CASGLGTPVRGYTF
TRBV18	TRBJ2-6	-	CASSVIHSTGANVLTF
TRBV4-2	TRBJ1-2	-	CASSQDQTGISSGYTF
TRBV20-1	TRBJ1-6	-	CSAIPLGGRNSPLHF
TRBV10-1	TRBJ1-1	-	CASSWVNTEAFF
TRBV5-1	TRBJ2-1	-	CASSGGLAGSYNEQFF
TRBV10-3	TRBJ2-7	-	CAISSQGYEQYF
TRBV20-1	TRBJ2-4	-	CSARDRATKNIQYF
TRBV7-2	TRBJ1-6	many	CASSSSTQGPLHF
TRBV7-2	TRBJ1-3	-	CASSFSPGDSGNTIYF
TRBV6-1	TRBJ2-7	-	CASSDGAGTSYEQYF
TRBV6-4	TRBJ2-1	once	CASSDSSSGVGEQFF
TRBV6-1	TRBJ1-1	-	CASSSTRDRGIPEAFF
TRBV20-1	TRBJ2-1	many	CSASIFSGGAAGEQFF
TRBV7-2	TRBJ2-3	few	CASSFGTGGLDTQYF